This T cell receptor beta chain stems from a study of blood T cell repertoires in COVID-19. Study-wide context: Sites in the United States, Italy and Spain provided acute and convalescent COVID-19 samples.

Measured with immunoSEQ multiplex PCR; TCRdb has only the in-frame clones, and not every one. This sample has 150,000 to 200,000 clones; over 65% occur once, and the top ten carry approximately 18%. From germline, CDR1 is MNHNY and CDR2 SVGAGI (reference sequence). J lost 2 bases, V lost 6 bases, and 7 bases had no gene match. The CDR3 runs 16 residues. The material sequenced was peripheral blood. The sequence was obtained from a person aged 70 to 85 with COVID-19, enrolled during active disease. The chain couples TRBV6-6 to TRBJ2-3; 11 nucleotides agree with TRBD2. The CDR3 spells CASRRIAGGPTDTQYF. In DNA form, the CDR3 reads TGTGCCAGCAGACGAATAGCGGGAGGGCCCACAGATACGCAGTATTTT.